These 18 T cell receptor beta chains originate from one sample sequenced in a study of blood T cell repertoires in COVID-19. TCRdb's table, derived via immunoSEQ multiplex PCR, lists solely in-frame clones and lacks some. The repertoire holds fewer than 250,000 clones, with around 80% as singletons. Material for sequencing was PBMCs or T cells enriched from blood (not recorded which). These receptors were collected from a woman aged 45-59 years with acute COVID-19.

The chain uses TRBV7-9 and TRBJ1-3; D is ambiguous. The CDR3 runs 11 residues. V lost 11 bases and J 2 bases, leaving 7 bases between the germline ends. Germline CDR1 reads SEHNR; CDR2 reads FQNEAQ (reference sequence). This CDR3 is CADEAGNTIYF. CDR3 nucleotides: TGTGCCGACGAGGCTGGAAACACCATATATTTT.

This clone was seen a few times. J is TRBJ1-1 and V is TRBV3-1 (or the pseudogene TRBV3-2); possibly TRBD1 for D (5 bases). CDR1 is LGHDT, CDR2 YNNKEL, per germline (reference sequence). There are 13 residues in the CDR3. Trimming removed 7 bases at V and 6 bases at J, with 15 bases between. CDR3 bases: TGTGCCAGCACCCCCGGGGGAAGGGCTGAAGCTTTCTTT. Its protein product is CASTPGGRAEAFF.

The rearrangement joins TRBV3-1 (or the pseudogene TRBV3-2) to TRBJ2-7; TRBD2 aligns across 7 bases. After removal of 4 bases from V and 7 bases from J, the junction contained 13 bases not matched to a gene. Germline CDR1 LGHDT, CDR2 YNNKEL (reference sequence). This CDR3 is 15 amino acids long. CDR3 in amino acids: CASSLWVAGFWEQYV. The CDR3 DNA sequence: TGTGCCAGCAGCCTCTGGGTAGCGGGTTTTTGGGAGCAGTACGTC.

This clone is medium-sized. Other DNA sequences within the sample encode an identical CDR3. DNA for the CDR3: TGTGCCTGGAGTGTATCGGGGGGTACCGGGGAGCTGTTTTTT. Protein: CAWSVSGGTGELFF. This rearrangement joins TRBV30 to TRBJ2-2; 7 bases align to TRBD2. The CDR3 is made up of 14 amino acids. Trimming took 0 bases from V and 5 from J; bases not matched to a gene: 3. Germline V gene data show CDR1 as GTSNPN and CDR2 as SVGIG (reference sequence).

The V call is TRBV5-4, the J call TRBJ2-2, with a weak D call TRBD1 (6 bases). Germline-derived CDR1 and CDR2 are SGHNT and YYREEE (reference sequence). The CDR3 is 15 amino acids. V was pared by 4 bases and J by 4 bases, with 14 bases between. The CDR3 loop reads CASSNGQIFTGELFF. CDR3 bases: TGTGCCAGCAGCAACGGACAGATATTCACCGGGGAGCTGTTTTTT.

The chain links TRBV7-9 to TRBJ2-1; D may be TRBD1 (6 bases). Trimming removed 7 bases from V and 6 bases from J, with 16 bases in between. CDR3 length: 14 residues. Germline-derived CDR1 and CDR2 are SEHNR and FQNEAQ (reference sequence). CDR3 amino acids: CASMPQGSSNEQFF. The CDR3 nucleotides are TGTGCCAGCATGCCACAGGGATCGAGCAATGAGCAGTTCTTC.

This rearrangement joins TRBV6-4 to TRBJ2-6; 8 bases are shared with TRBD1. Germline V gene data show CDR1 as MRHNA and CDR2 as SNTAGT. The V and J ends lost 2 bases and 4 bases, in that order; junction bases with no gene match: 7. The CDR3 has 17 amino acids. The CDR3 DNA is TGTGCCAGCAGTGACGGGCAGGGGGCTCCCGGGGCCAACGTCCTGACTTTC. Translation: CASSDGQGAPGANVLTF.

This sequence joins TRBV3-1 (or the pseudogene TRBV3-2) and TRBJ2-4; TRBD1 might be the D (6 bases). V was shortened by 8 bases and J by 7 bases, with 12 bases between the two germline ends. The CDR3 totals 12 residues. CDR1 is LGHDT and CDR2 is YNNKEL in the germline V gene (reference sequence). The CDR3, as DNA: TGTGCCAGCCGGGACACCAGGAACATTCAGTACTTC. Translated: CASRDTRNIQYF.

CDR3 region: CASLSSWGAAEYEQYV. The CDR3 DNA is TGTGCCAGCCTCTCTTCGTGGGGAGCGGCTGAATACGAGCAGTACGTC. J is TRBJ2-7 and V is TRBV5-5, with D maybe TRBD2 (5 bases). V was clipped by 7 bases and J by 4 bases, with 24 bases between them. The germline V gene encodes CDR1 SGHKS and CDR2 YYEKEE (reference sequence). The CDR3 length is 16 residues.

This chain links TRBV19 with TRBJ1-2; D may be TRBD1 (5 bases). The CDR3 sequence is 14 residues long. The V gene's germline CDR1 is LNHDA and CDR2 SQIVND (reference sequence). Trimming took 6 bases from V and 2 from J, leaving 13 bases between them. The CDR3 DNA follows: TGTGCCAGTAGCTACAGTGCAGGGAACTATGGCTACACCTTC. Protein: CASSYSAGNYGYTF.

This clone was counted a few times. This chain links TRBV4-1 with TRBJ2-5, with 11 positions matching TRBD2. In germline, CDR1 is MGHRA, CDR2 YSYEKL. This CDR3 is 16 amino acids long. V dropped 6 bases and J dropped 5; count of bases not matched to a gene: 11. The CDR3 DNA sequence: TGCGCCAGCAGGAAGGTAGCGGGGGGGCCTCGCGAGACCCAGTACTTC. Translating it yields CASRKVAGGPRETQYF.

This clone showed up just once. V and J are TRBV4-2 and TRBJ1-1; D not certain. Germline CDR1 LGHNA, CDR2 YNFKEQ. This CDR3 comprises 13 residues. V gave up 2 bases and J gave up 4 bases, with 8 bases separating them. The CDR3 is CASSQSAGTEAFF. The CDR3 nucleotides are TGTGCCAGCAGCCAATCGGCGGGCACTGAAGCTTTCTTT.

The gene calls are TRBV4-1 and TRBJ1-6, with 9 bases matching TRBD1. The CDR3 is made up of 19 amino acids. Germline V gene lookup returns CDR1 MGHRA and CDR2 YSYEKL. The trim removed 6 bases at V and 3 bases at J, leaving 15 bases unmatched. This CDR3 reads CASSTWRRQGGIYNSPLHF. CDR3 sequence (DNA): TGCGCCAGCAGTACCTGGAGGAGACAGGGGGGGATCTATAATTCACCCCTCCACTTT.

The chain links TRBV19 to TRBJ2-5, with 8 bases identical to TRBD2. Trimming cost V 7 bases and J 1 base; bases outside gene matches: 2. Germline CDR1 is LNHDA and CDR2 is SQIVND (reference sequence). The CDR3 length is 13 residues. The CDR3 sequence is CASTSGSQETQYF. Here the CDR3 DNA reads TGTGCCAGTACTAGCGGGTCCCAAGAGACCCAGTACTTC.

The chain recombines TRBV4-2 with TRBJ2-5; 9 nucleotides line up with TRBD1. V gave up 1 base and J gave up 0 bases; unmatched junction bases: 0. The CDR3 extends over 15 amino acids. The germline CDR1 and CDR2 sequences are LGHNA and YNFKEQ. In DNA form, the CDR3 reads TGTGCCAGCAGCCAAGGGGACAGGGACCAAGAGACCCAGTACTTC. Its translation: CASSQGDRDQETQYF.

V and J are TRBV7-2 and TRBJ2-1, with TRBD2 matching 9 bases. The CDR3 extends over 16 amino acids. Trimming at V came to 8 bases and at J to 1 base, leaving 9 bases not matched to a gene. Germline V gene lookup returns CDR1 SGHTA and CDR2 FQGNSA. The CDR3 bases are TGTGCCAGCCGGCTAGCGGGGCACCAATCCTACAATGAGCAGTTCTTC. Translating it yields CASRLAGHQSYNEQFF. The full variable domain, rest sourced from reference TRBV7-2 and TRBJ2-1, is GAGVSQSPSNKVTEKGKDVELRCDPISGHTALYWYRQSLGQGLEFLIYFQGNSAPDKSGLPSDRFSAERTGGSVSTLTIQRTQQEDSAVYLCASRLAGHQSYNEQFFGPGTRLTVL.

V is TRBV5-1 and J is TRBJ2-2; D call uncertain. Per germline, CDR1 SGHRS and CDR2 YFSETQ. This CDR3 has 13 residues. Trimming shortened V by 3 bases and J by 6 bases, and 9 bases separated the two germline ends. The CDR3 region is CASSSDTAGELFF. Written as DNA, the CDR3 is TGCGCCAGCAGCTCTGATACAGCCGGGGAGCTGTTTTTT.

This clone is medium-sized within its sample. The chain is built from TRBV6-4 and TRBJ2-3; tentatively, D is TRBD1 (5 bases). The V gene lost 0 bases and the J gene lost 2 bases, with 9 bases spanning the gap. Per the germline V gene, CDR1 is MRHNA and CDR2 is SNTAGT. The CDR3 extends over 15 amino acids. The CDR3 loop is CASSDSAGSTDTQYF. DNA of the CDR3: TGTGCCAGCAGTGACTCCGCAGGGTCCACAGATACGCAGTATTTT.